This T cell receptor beta chain was observed in a study of identifying expanded T cells in peripheral blood. Germline CDR1 SGHTS, CDR2 YDEGEE. The CDR3 has 15 residues. V dropped 10 bases and J dropped 3; count of bases not matched to a gene: 10. Profiled with immunoSEQ multiplex PCR; TCRdb holds only in-frame clones, not every one. The sample includes some 93,000 clones, 70% to 90% of them seen just once. The receptor comes from a person between 18 and 69 years old in good health. The chain is built from TRBV5-8 and TRBJ2-2; TRBD1 matches at 9 bases. Sequencing was performed on blood. CDR3 nucleotide sequence: TGTGCCTTAAAAACGGGACAGGGCTACACCGGGGAGCTGTTTTTT. It translates to CALKTGQGYTGELFF.